These 8 T cell receptor beta chains originate from one sample sequenced in a study of memory CD4+ T cells and cytomegalovirus serostatus. The sort gate was single viable CD3+CD4+CD8-CD45RO+ cells for memory CD4+ T cells. This table comes from immunoSEQ multiplex PCR, and its TCRdb copy is limited to in-frame clones, with some not included. The table has tens of thousands of clones, about three quarters seen once. The material sequenced was memory CD4+ T cells from blood. Receptors were obtained from an adult in good health and CMV-seronegative.

The chain combines TRBV7-9 with TRBJ1-2; TRBD1 might be the D (5 bases). Germline V gives CDR1 SEHNR, CDR2 FQNEAQ (reference sequence). Trimming took 6 bases from V and 2 from J, leaving 13 bases between them. The length of the CDR3 is 14 residues. The CDR3 sequence is CASRLGGLNYGYTF. The CDR3 DNA sequence: TGTGCCAGCAGGTTGGGGGGGTTGAACTATGGCTACACCTTC.

V usage is TRBV6-1 and J usage is TRBJ2-7; TRBD1 matches at 7 bases. The ends lost 6 bases at V and 2 bases at J; junction bases unmatched: 10. This CDR3 has 15 residues. Germline V CDR1 and CDR2: MNHNS, SASEGT. The DNA of the CDR3 is TGTGCCAGCAGCCGACAGGGAATTGCCCCCTACGAGCAGTACTTC. The encoded protein is CASSRQGIAPYEQYF.

This clone occurred a few times. The chain couples TRBV7-2 to TRBJ1-2, with 7 nucleotides matching TRBD1. Germline values: CDR1 SGHTA, CDR2 FQGNSA. CDR3 size: 14 residues. The J segment lost 3 bases and the V segment lost 7 bases, leaving 8 bases of the junction unmatched. CDR3 amino acids: CASTRFRGDYGYTF. The CDR3 DNA reads as TGTGCCAGCACGAGATTCAGGGGGGACTATGGCTACACCTTC.

This clone has a single count. This sequence joins TRBV5-4 and TRBJ2-7, with 9 bases fitting TRBD2. With 4 bases clipped from V and 3 bases from J, the junction kept 8 bases outside the gene matches. The CDR3 extends over 15 amino acids. Germline V gene data show CDR1 as SGHNT and CDR2 as YYREEE (reference sequence). Here the CDR3 reads CASSDGLAPGYEQYF. The CDR3 DNA reads TGTGCCAGCAGCGACGGACTAGCGCCAGGCTACGAGCAGTACTTC. The full variable domain, rest sourced from reference TRBV5-4 and TRBJ2-7, is ETGVTQSPTHLIKTRGQQVTLRCSSQSGHNTVSWYQQALGQGPQFIFQYYREEENGRGNFPPRFSGLQFPNYSSELNVNALELDDSALYLCASSDGLAPGYEQYFGPGTRLTVT.

V and J are TRBV21-1 and TRBJ2-7; TRBD1 is taken as the D call from the table, unchecked against the DNA. TRBV21-1 is tagged as a pseudogene. This CDR3 is built from 17 residues. Here the CDR3 reads CASSGYRNRGLSYEQYF. The DNA for the CDR3 is TGTGCCAGCAGCGGCTATAGGAACAGGGGGCTCTCCTACGAGCAGTACTTC.

The V gene is TRBV11-2, the J gene TRBJ2-3, with D perhaps TRBD1 or TRBD2 (7 bases each). The germline V gene encodes CDR1 SGHAT and CDR2 FQNNGV. This CDR3 spans 14 amino acids. The ends were cut back, 3 bases at V and 4 bases at J, with 11 bases in the middle. The DNA for the CDR3 is TGTGCCAGCAGCTTGGGAGGGGGCGCAGATACGCAGTATTTT. Its protein is CASSLGGGADTQYF.

J is TRBJ1-2 and V is TRBV6-1; no definite D call. This CDR3 comprises 14 residues. Trimming removed 4 bases from V and 4 bases from J, with 13 bases in between. Germline CDR1 reads MNHNS; CDR2 reads SASEGT. The CDR3 loop reads CASSVEGSAYGYTF. CDR3 in DNA: TGTGCCAGCAGTGTGGAGGGATCGGCCTATGGCTACACCTTC.

This chain links TRBV11-1 with TRBJ2-7, with D perhaps TRBD2 (6 bases). Germline V gene lookup returns CDR1 SGHAT and CDR2 FQDESV (reference sequence). V shed 2 bases and J shed 3 bases, with 14 bases lying between them. The CDR3 extends over 15 amino acids. CDR3 nucleotide sequence: TGTGCCAGCAGCTTAAAACCGGGACTCCTCTACGAGCAGTACTTC. Translation: CASSLKPGLLYEQYF. Based on the CDR3 plus reference TRBV11-1 and TRBJ2-7, the full variable domain is EAEVAQSPRYKITEKSQAVAFWCDPISGHATLYWYRQILGQGPELLVQFQDESVVDDSQLPKDRFSAERLKGVDSTLKIQPAELGDSAMYLCASSLKPGLLYEQYFGPGTRLTVT.